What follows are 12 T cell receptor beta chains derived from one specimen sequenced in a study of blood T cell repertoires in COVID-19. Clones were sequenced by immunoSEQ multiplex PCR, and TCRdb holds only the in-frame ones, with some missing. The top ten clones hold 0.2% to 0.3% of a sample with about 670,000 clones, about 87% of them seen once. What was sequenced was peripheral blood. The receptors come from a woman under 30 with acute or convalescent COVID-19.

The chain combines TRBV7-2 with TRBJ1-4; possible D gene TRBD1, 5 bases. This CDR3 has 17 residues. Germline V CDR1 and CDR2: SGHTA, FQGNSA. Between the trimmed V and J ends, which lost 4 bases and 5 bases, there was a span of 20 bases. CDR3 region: CASSSRGGGHGNEKLFF. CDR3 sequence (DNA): TGTGCCAGCAGCTCCCGAGGCGGCGGACACGGGAATGAAAAACTGTTTTTT.

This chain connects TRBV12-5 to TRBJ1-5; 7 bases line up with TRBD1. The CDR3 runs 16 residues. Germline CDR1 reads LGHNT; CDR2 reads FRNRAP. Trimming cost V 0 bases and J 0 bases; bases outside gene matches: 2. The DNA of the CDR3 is TGTGCTAGTGGTTTGGTGGGGACAGCTAGCAATCAGCCCCAGCATTTT. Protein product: CASGLVGTASNQPQHF.

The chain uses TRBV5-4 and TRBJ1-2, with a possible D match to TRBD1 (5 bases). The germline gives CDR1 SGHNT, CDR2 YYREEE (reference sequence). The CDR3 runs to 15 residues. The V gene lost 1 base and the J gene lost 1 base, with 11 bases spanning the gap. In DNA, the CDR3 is TGTGCCAGCAGCTTGCCTACAGGAAGTAACTATGGCTACACCTTC. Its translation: CASSLPTGSNYGYTF.

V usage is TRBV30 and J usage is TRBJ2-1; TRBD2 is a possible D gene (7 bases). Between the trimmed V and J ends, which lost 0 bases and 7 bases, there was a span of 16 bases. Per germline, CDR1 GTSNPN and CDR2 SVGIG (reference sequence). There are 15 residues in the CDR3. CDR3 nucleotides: TGTGCCTGGAGTGTGAGGCGGGGGCGTGAGAATGAGCAGTTCTTC. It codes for CAWSVRRGRENEQFF.

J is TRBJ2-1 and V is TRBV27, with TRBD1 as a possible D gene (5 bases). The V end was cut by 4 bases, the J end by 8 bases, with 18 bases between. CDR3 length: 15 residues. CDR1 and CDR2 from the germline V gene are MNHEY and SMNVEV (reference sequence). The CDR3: CASSYLQALGDEQFF. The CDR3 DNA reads TGTGCCAGCAGTTACCTCCAGGCTCTAGGGGATGAGCAGTTCTTC.

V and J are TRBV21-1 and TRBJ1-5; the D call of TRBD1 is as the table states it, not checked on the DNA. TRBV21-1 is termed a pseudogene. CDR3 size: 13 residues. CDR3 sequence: CASSGPSNQPQHF. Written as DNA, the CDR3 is TGTGCCAGCAGCGGGCCTAGCAATCAGCCCCAGCATTTT.

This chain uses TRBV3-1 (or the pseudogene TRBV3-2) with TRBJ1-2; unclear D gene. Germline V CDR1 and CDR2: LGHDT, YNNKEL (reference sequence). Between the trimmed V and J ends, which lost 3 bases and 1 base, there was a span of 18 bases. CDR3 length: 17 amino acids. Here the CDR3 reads CASSHFRTGANNYGYTF. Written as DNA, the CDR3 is TGTGCCAGCAGCCACTTCAGGACGGGAGCCAATAACTATGGCTACACCTTC.

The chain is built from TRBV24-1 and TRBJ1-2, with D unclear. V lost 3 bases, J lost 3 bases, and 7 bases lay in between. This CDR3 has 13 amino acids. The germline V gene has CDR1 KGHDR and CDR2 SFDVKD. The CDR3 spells CATSDSRYYGYTF. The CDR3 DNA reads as TGTGCCACCAGTGATAGCAGGTACTATGGCTACACCTTC.

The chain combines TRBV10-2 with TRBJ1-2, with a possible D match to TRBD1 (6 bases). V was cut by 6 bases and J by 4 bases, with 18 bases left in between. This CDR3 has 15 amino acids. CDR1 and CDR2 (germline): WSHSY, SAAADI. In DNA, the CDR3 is TGCGCCAGCAGCGCTCCGACAGGACACCTCTATGGCTACACCTTC. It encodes CASSAPTGHLYGYTF.

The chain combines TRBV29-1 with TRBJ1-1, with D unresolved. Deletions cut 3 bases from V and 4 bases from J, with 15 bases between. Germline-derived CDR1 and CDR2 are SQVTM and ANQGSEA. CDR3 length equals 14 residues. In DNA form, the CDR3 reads TGCAGCGTTGATGCGGGGATTTGGAGCACTGAAGCTTTCTTT. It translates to CSVDAGIWSTEAFF.

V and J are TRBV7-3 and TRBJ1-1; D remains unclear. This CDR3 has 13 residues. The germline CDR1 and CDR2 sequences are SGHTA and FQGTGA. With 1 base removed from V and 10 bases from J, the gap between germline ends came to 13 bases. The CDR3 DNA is TGTGCCAGCAGCTTAAGGTCGACCGGAGGAGCTTTCTTT. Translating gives CASSLRSTGGAFF.

The CDR3 nucleotides read TGTGCCAGCGGTCCGCCAGGACGGGGAAATCAGCCCCAGCATTTT. Translating gives CASGPPGRGNQPQHF. The J gene is TRBJ1-5, the V gene TRBV6-5; D gene unclear. V was cut by 8 bases and J by 4 bases, with 18 bases left in between. This CDR3 region has 15 residues. The germline V gene encodes CDR1 MNHEY and CDR2 SVGAGI.